The present TCR beta chain was sequenced within a study of blood T cell repertoires in COVID-19. The CDR3 covers 14 residues. Germline V gene lookup returns CDR1 KGHSH and CDR2 LQKENI. V dropped 0 bases and J dropped 2; count of bases not matched to a gene: 0. Participant-given clinical history determined each cohort assignment. Original handling: Nucleated cell number was recorded as an estimate derived from reference gene primer amplification. Sequencing used immunoSEQ multiplex PCR; TCRdb keeps in-frame clones, though not all of them. D and trimming were read from the DNA, whereas the V and J calls and clone size are those reported in that table. This repertoire shows approximately 210,000 clones, about 86% found once; its top ten account for approximately 9%. This clone was seen once.

The J gene is TRBJ1-2, the V gene TRBV18, with 7 bases identical to TRBD1. The sample comprised PBMCs or T cells enriched from blood (not recorded which). This TCR was sampled from a woman in her forties or fifties with acute COVID-19. Here the CDR3 DNA reads TGTGCCAGCTCACCACCGACAGGGAACTATGGCTACACCTTC. It yields the protein CASSPPTGNYGYTF. The full variable domain, with the rest looked up from reference TRBV18 and TRBJ1-2, is NAGVMQNPRHLVRRRGQEARLRCSPMKGHSHVYWYRQLPEEGLKFMVYLQKENIIDESGMPKERFSAEFPKEGPSILRIQQVVRGDSAAYFCASSPPTGNYGYTFGSGTRLTVV.